The 26 T cell receptor beta chains given below trace back to one sample, sequenced in a study of T cell responses to AZD1222 COVID-19 vaccine. Here immunoSEQ multiplex PCR was the method, and the copy in TCRdb shows in-frame clones only, minus some. The table includes tens of thousands of clones, about 91% detected once. The material was peripheral blood, obtained 28 days after the second AZD1222 dose. All receptors derive from an adult who received the AZD1222 COVID-19 vaccine.

The J gene is TRBJ1-1, the V gene TRBV6-5, with a possible D match to TRBD1 (5 bases). The germline gives CDR1 MNHEY, CDR2 SVGAGI. Trimming cost V 8 bases and J 6 bases, with 22 bases left between them. The CDR3 loop spans 15 amino acids. The CDR3 region is CASLGEKGLFSEAFF. The CDR3 coding sequence is TGTGCCAGCTTGGGAGAGAAGGGGCTATTCTCTGAAGCTTTCTTT.

This sequence joins TRBV19 and TRBJ1-3; D uncertain. Germline loops: CDR1 LNHDA, CDR2 SQIVND (reference sequence). V was pared by 0 bases and J by 4 bases, with 13 bases between. The CDR3 is 16 residues long. CDR3 protein: CASSIDRTARGNTIYF. The CDR3 DNA sequence: TGTGCCAGTAGTATAGATAGGACGGCGCGGGGAAACACCATATATTTT.

This chain links TRBV6-4 with TRBJ2-2; D may be TRBD2 (5 bases). The CDR3 runs 13 residues. The germline CDR1 and CDR2 sequences are MRHNA and SNTAGT. With 4 bases removed from V and 6 bases from J, the gap between germline ends came to 9 bases. For the CDR3, the DNA is TGTGCCAGCAGTGTGGAAGCGGCCGGGGAGCTGTTTTTT. Translated, it gives CASSVEAAGELFF.

The chain has TRBV28 and TRBJ1-3; D possibly corresponds to TRBD1 (5 bases). V shed 4 bases and J shed 3 bases, with 13 bases lying between them. The germline V gene encodes CDR1 MDHEN and CDR2 SYDVKM. The CDR3 is 15 residues long. In nucleotides, the CDR3 is TGTGCCAGCAGTTCCATCCGGGACGTTGGAAACACCATATATTTT. Protein: CASSSIRDVGNTIYF.

CDR3 nucleotides: TGTGCCAGTAAACCGACAGGGAACACTGAAGCTTTCTTT. Translation gives CASKPTGNTEAFF. V usage is TRBV19 and J usage is TRBJ1-1, with D possibly being TRBD1 (6 bases). CDR1 and CDR2 from the germline V gene are LNHDA and SQIVND (reference sequence). V gave up 7 bases and J gave up 1 base, with 10 bases separating them. The CDR3 has 13 residues.

V is TRBV10-1 and J is TRBJ1-4, with D tentatively TRBD1 (6 bases). Germline values: CDR1 WNHNN, CDR2 SYGVQD (reference sequence). The CDR3 contains 15 residues. Trimming removed 8 bases from V and 6 bases from J, with 19 bases in between. CDR3 nucleotides: TGCGCCAGCTTCGCAAAGGGCAGGGGCGATGAAAAACTGTTTTTT. Protein sequence: CASFAKGRGDEKLFF.

The chain employs TRBV20-1 and TRBJ2-7, with TRBD1 matching 8 bases. Trimming took 3 bases from V and 0 from J; bases not matched to a gene: 4. From germline, CDR1 is DFQATT and CDR2 SNEGSKA (reference sequence). This CDR3 contains 14 residues. CDR3 nucleotide sequence: TGCAGTGCTAGTCGGACAGGGAGCTCCTACGAGCAGTACTTC. Translating gives CSASRTGSSYEQYF.

The chain recombines TRBV5-1 with TRBJ1-1; 8 bases are a match to TRBD1. V dropped 4 bases and J dropped 7; count of bases not matched to a gene: 6. Germline V CDR1 and CDR2: SGHRS, YFSETQ. This CDR3 contains 13 residues. CDR3 sequence reads: CASSVGTGDEAFF. The CDR3, as DNA: TGCGCCAGCAGCGTTGGGACAGGAGATGAAGCTTTCTTT.

The chain employs TRBV6-2 or TRBV6-3 and TRBJ2-2; 15 positions agree with TRBD2. The V and J ends lost 5 bases and 6 bases, in that order; junction bases with no gene match: 4. CDR1 and CDR2 from the germline V gene are MNHEY and SVGEGT. This CDR3 contains 16 residues. The CDR3 DNA sequence: TGTGCCAGCAGTCGGACTAGCGGGGGGGCGGCCGGGGAGCTGTTTTTT. Translating gives CASSRTSGGAAGELFF.

The V gene is TRBV6-1, the J gene TRBJ2-5, with 7 bases lining up with TRBD1. The CDR3 is 16 amino acids. Looked up from germline, CDR1 is MNHNS and CDR2 is SASEGT. With V trimmed by 2 bases and J by 3 bases, 9 bases remained unmatched. The CDR3 coding sequence is TGTGCCAGCAGTGAATGGAAGGGGGACAGCAAAGAGACCCAGTACTTC. This encodes CASSEWKGDSKETQYF.

The rearrangement joins TRBV5-4 to TRBJ1-6; no reliable D call. The CDR3 has 13 residues. The ends were cut back, 0 bases at V and 10 bases at J, with 8 bases in the middle. Germline CDR1 is SGHNT and CDR2 is YYREEE (reference sequence). CDR3 amino acids: CASSLGVGSPLHF. The CDR3 DNA is TGTGCCAGCAGCTTGGGGGTGGGATCACCCCTCCACTTT. Complete variable domain (other parts from reference TRBV5-4 and TRBJ1-6): ETGVTQSPTHLIKTRGQQVTLRCSSQSGHNTVSWYQQALGQGPQFIFQYYREEENGRGNFPPRFSGLQFPNYSSELNVNALELDDSALYLCASSLGVGSPLHFGNGTRLTVT.

The chain couples TRBV5-1 to TRBJ2-1; D perhaps matches TRBD2 (5 bases). The CDR3 consists of 15 residues. The V and J ends lost 8 bases and 8 bases respectively, with 23 bases between them. Per the germline V gene, CDR1 is SGHRS and CDR2 is YFSETQ. The CDR3 DNA reads as TGCGCCAGTCGAGAAACAGCGTCGAGAGGGTATGAGCAGTTCTTC. Protein sequence: CASRETASRGYEQFF.

The J gene is TRBJ1-6, the V gene TRBV27; TRBD1 aligns across 7 bases. CDR1 and CDR2 (germline): MNHEY, SMNVEV (reference sequence). The V and J ends lost 8 bases and 10 bases, in that order; junction bases with no gene match: 20. The CDR3 is made up of 17 amino acids. As DNA, the CDR3 is TGTGCCAGCCTCCCCCGAGGACAGGTTGATAGCTGGTCACCCCTCCACTTT. Translating gives CASLPRGQVDSWSPLHF.

The chain couples TRBV7-2 to TRBJ2-1, with D perhaps TRBD2 (7 bases). In germline, CDR1 is SGHTA, CDR2 FQGNSA. V was clipped by 5 bases and J by 10 bases, with 15 bases between them. The CDR3 runs 13 residues. DNA for the CDR3: TGTGCCAGCAGCACCCAGGGGCGGGAGGAGCAGTTCTTC. This sequence encodes CASSTQGREEQFF.

V is TRBV18 and J is TRBJ2-7, with 7 positions matching TRBD1. The ends lost 5 bases at V and 2 bases at J; junction bases unmatched: 6. This CDR3 has 14 residues. Germline CDR1 KGHSH, CDR2 LQKENI. The CDR3 spells CASSASGTAYEQYF. CDR3 DNA: TGTGCCAGCTCAGCCTCCGGGACAGCCTACGAGCAGTACTTC.

V is TRBV10-2 and J is TRBJ1-1; no firm D call. This CDR3 region has 12 residues. The V end was cut by 5 bases, the J end by 1 base, with 5 bases between. Germline V gene data show CDR1 as WSHSY and CDR2 as SAAADI. Written as DNA, the CDR3 is TGCGCCAGCAGTCGGCCGAACACTGAAGCTTTCTTT. It encodes CASSRPNTEAFF.

This clone was recorded only once. V gene TRBV9 combines with J gene TRBJ2-3, with a tentative D call TRBD2 (5 bases). Trimming shortened V by 0 bases and J by 4 bases, and 12 bases separated the two germline ends. Germline CDR1 reads SGDLS; CDR2 reads YYNGEE. This CDR3 spans 15 amino acids. The DNA of the CDR3 is TGTGCCAGCAGCGTAGGTAGCGTTTCTTCAGATACGCAGTATTTT. This encodes CASSVGSVSSDTQYF. Looking up the rest from reference TRBV9 and TRBJ2-3 gives the full variable domain: DSGVTQTPKHLITATGQRVTLRCSPRSGDLSVYWYQQSLDQGLQFLIQYYNGEERAKGNILERFSAQQFPDLHSELNLSSLELGDSALYFCASSVGSVSSDTQYFGPGTRLTVL.

The chain couples TRBV5-1 to TRBJ2-5, with 9 bases fitting TRBD2. Germline CDR1 SGHRS, CDR2 YFSETQ. The length of the CDR3 is 16 residues. Trimming cost V 0 bases and J 1 base; bases outside gene matches: 4. In DNA, the CDR3 is TGCGCCAGCAGCTTGGCTAGCGGGGCGTCCCAAGAGACCCAGTACTTC. Amino acids: CASSLASGASQETQYF.

V is TRBV11-2 and J is TRBJ2-7; 8 nucleotides line up with TRBD2. Per the germline V gene, CDR1 is SGHAT and CDR2 is FQNNGV. V lost 3 bases to trimming and J lost 5 bases; unmatched junction nucleotides: 12. The CDR3 consists of 16 residues. Here the CDR3 DNA reads TGTGCCAGCAGCTTCCTAGCGGGTCAGGGTATCAACGAGCAGTACTTC. Residues: CASSFLAGQGINEQYF.

This rearrangement joins TRBV27 to TRBJ2-7; 8 positions agree with TRBD1. Germline values: CDR1 MNHEY, CDR2 SMNVEV (reference sequence). V lost 7 bases, J lost 0 bases, and 11 bases stayed unmatched. This CDR3 is built from 16 residues. Here the CDR3 DNA reads TGTGCCAGCATTTCAAGACTCGGGACAGGCTCCTACGAGCAGTACTTC. This translates into CASISRLGTGSYEQYF.

This chain links TRBV28 with TRBJ2-1; the match to TRBD1 covers 9 bases. The germline CDR1 and CDR2 sequences are MDHEN and SYDVKM. V lost 2 bases, J lost 4 bases, and 6 bases stayed unmatched. The CDR3 is 16 residues long. The CDR3 region is CASSLTGTGRYNEQFF. The CDR3 DNA is TGTGCCAGCAGTTTAACCGGGACAGGGAGGTACAATGAGCAGTTCTTC.

The V and J genes are TRBV19 and TRBJ2-5, with D tentatively TRBD1 (5 bases). Per the germline V gene, CDR1 is LNHDA and CDR2 is SQIVND (reference sequence). V was cut by 2 bases and J by 1 base, with 11 bases left in between. This CDR3 comprises 15 residues. The CDR3 here is CASSIRGPSQETQYF. Written as DNA, the CDR3 is TGTGCCAGTAGTATAAGGGGCCCCAGCCAAGAGACCCAGTACTTC.

This clone was recorded once. The rearrangement uses TRBV6-5 and TRBJ1-6; TRBD1 matches at 10 bases. Germline lookup yields CDR1 MNHEY and CDR2 SVGAGI. The CDR3 covers 15 residues. V shed 6 bases and J 7 bases; nucleotides not matched to a gene: 6. The CDR3 is CASRDRGLGNSPLHF. As DNA, the CDR3 is TGTGCCAGCAGAGACAGGGGGCTAGGAAATTCACCCCTCCACTTT.

The CDR3 spells CAWTLWASNQPQHF. The CDR3 DNA follows: TGTGCCTGGACTCTCTGGGCGAGCAATCAGCCCCAGCATTTT. The genes are TRBV30 and TRBJ1-5; D is uncertain. From germline, CDR1 is GTSNPN and CDR2 SVGIG (reference sequence). V dropped 4 bases and J dropped 1 base, with 11 bases sitting between them. The CDR3 runs to 14 residues.

CDR3 sequence: CASSFLLQVLSYEQYF. The CDR3 nucleotides read TGTGCCAGCAGCTTTCTATTACAGGTTTTATCCTACGAGCAGTACTTC. The chain joins TRBV28 to TRBJ2-7; D is possibly TRBD1 (5 bases). Germline V lookup: CDR1 MDHEN, CDR2 SYDVKM. Between the trimmed V and J ends, which lost 6 bases and 1 base, there was a span of 19 bases. The CDR3 has 16 amino acids.

The rearrangement links TRBV25-1 to TRBJ2-7, with D maybe TRBD2 (6 bases). The ends were cut back, 4 bases at V and 1 base at J, with 20 bases in the middle. The CDR3 length is 17 residues. Per the germline V gene, CDR1 is MGHDK and CDR2 is SYGVNS. Written as DNA, the CDR3 is TGTGCCAGCAGTGGTAAGGCCTTAGCGGTCCTTTCCTACGAGCAGTACTTC. This translates into CASSGKALAVLSYEQYF.